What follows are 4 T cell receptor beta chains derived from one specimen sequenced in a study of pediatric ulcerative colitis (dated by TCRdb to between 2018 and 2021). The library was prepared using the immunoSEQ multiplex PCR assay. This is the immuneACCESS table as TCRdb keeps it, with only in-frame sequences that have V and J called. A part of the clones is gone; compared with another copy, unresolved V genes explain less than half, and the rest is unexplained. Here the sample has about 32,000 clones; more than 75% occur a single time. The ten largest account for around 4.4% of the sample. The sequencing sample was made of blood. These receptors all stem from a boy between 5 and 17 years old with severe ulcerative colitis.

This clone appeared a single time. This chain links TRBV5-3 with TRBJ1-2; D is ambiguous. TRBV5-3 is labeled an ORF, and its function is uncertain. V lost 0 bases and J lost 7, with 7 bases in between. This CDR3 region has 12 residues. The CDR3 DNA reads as TGTGCCAGAAGCTTGGGGAAAACTGGCTACACCTTC. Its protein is CARSLGKTGYTF.

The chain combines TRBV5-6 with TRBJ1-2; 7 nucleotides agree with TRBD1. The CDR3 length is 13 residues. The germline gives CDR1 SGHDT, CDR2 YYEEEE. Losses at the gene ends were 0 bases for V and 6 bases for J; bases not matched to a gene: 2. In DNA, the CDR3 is TGTGCCAGCAGCTTGGGAGGGGGCAATGGCTACACCTTC. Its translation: CASSLGGGNGYTF.

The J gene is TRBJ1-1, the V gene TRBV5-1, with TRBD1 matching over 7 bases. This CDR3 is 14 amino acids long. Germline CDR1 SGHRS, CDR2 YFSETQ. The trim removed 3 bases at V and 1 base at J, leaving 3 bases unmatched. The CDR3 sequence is CASSSWTGNTEAFF. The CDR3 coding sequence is TGCGCCAGCAGCTCGTGGACAGGGAACACTGAAGCTTTCTTT.

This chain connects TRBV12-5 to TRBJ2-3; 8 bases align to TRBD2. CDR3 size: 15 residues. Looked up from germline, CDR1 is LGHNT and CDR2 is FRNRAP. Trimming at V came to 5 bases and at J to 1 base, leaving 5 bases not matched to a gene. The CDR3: CASGTRGAGTDTQYF. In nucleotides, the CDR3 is TGTGCTAGTGGTACGCGGGGGGCCGGCACAGATACGCAGTATTTT.